The rows below give T cell receptor beta chains drawn from one sample of a study of T cells in localized non-small cell lung cancer. TCRdb's copy holds only in-frame clones and misses some; the assay was immunoSEQ multiplex PCR. The sample records some 19,000 clones, 80% to 95% being singletons. The specimen was peripheral blood, collected before any cancer treatment. The receptors were sampled from a male donor aged 60 or over with stage I squamous cell lung carcinoma. Each CDR3 is given with its conserved first and last residue. Fields, in order: J gene, clone size, V gene, D gene, CDR3 protein, CDR3 DNA. The D gene is left open where the match is weak. Size values are once, few and many counts, or a class for expanded clones, and some rows have none.

TRBJ1-1	NA	TRBV10-2	TRBD1	CASVEGASNTEAFF	TGCGCCAGCGTCGAGGGGGCGTCGAACACTGAAGCTTTCTTT
TRBJ1-1	NA	TRBV5-1	NA	CASTSDPSNTEAFF	TGCGCCAGCACCTCTGACCCATCGAACACTGAAGCTTTCTTT
TRBJ1-2	NA	TRBV12-2	NA	CASRWGLGGEIYGYTF	TGTGCAAGTCGCTGGGGACTCGGGGGTGAGATCTATGGCTACACCTTC
TRBJ2-2	NA	TRBV19	TRBD1	CASTRTGGSRTGELFF	TGTGCCAGTACTCGGACAGGGGGCTCTCGCACCGGGGAGCTGTTTTTT
TRBJ2-7	NA	TRBV6-5	TRBD1	CASRPLRDRGYEQYF	TGTGCCAGCAGACCCCTCCGGGACAGGGGCTACGAGCAGTACTTC
TRBJ1-1	NA	TRBV19	NA	CASIDGPMNTEAFF	TGTGCCAGTATAGACGGACCCATGAACACTGAAGCTTTCTTT
TRBJ1-2	NA	TRBV7-2	NA	CASSLLDNYGYTF	TGTGCCAGCAGCCTGCTTGACAACTATGGCTACACCTTC
TRBJ2-3	once	TRBV27	TRBD2	CASSWTSGRDPDTQYF	TGTGCCAGCAGTTGGACTAGCGGGAGGGACCCCGATACGCAGTATTTT
TRBJ1-6	NA	TRBV6-5	NA	CASRRGPGNSPLHF	TGTGCCAGCAGGCGGGGGCCAGGAAATTCACCCCTCCACTTT
TRBJ2-5	NA	TRBV5-1	NA	CASSLRDEETQYF	TGCGCCAGCAGCCTCAGGGATGAGGAGACCCAGTACTTC
TRBJ1-2	NA	TRBV19	TRBD1	CASSPNRGQAGGYTF	TGTGCCAGTAGTCCGAACCGAGGACAGGCGGGTGGCTACACCTTC
TRBJ1-2	NA	TRBV19	NA	CASSISPDYGYTF	TGTGCCAGTAGTATATCGCCTGACTATGGCTACACCTTC
TRBJ2-1	NA	TRBV19	TRBD2	CASSGTSGRSYNEQFF	TGTGCCAGTAGTGGGACTAGCGGGAGGTCCTACAATGAGCAGTTCTTC
TRBJ2-7	NA	TRBV2	NA	CASSDAGNSYEQYF	TGTGCCAGCAGTGATGCAGGGAACTCCTACGAGCAGTACTTC
TRBJ2-1	NA	TRBV7-3	TRBD2	CASSSRSSGTSNEQFF	TGTGCCAGCAGCTCTCGGTCTAGCGGGACTTCTAATGAGCAGTTCTTC
TRBJ2-7	NA	TRBV28	NA	CASSLVPNPNEQYF	TGTGCCAGCAGTTTAGTGCCTAACCCCAACGAGCAGTACTTC
TRBJ1-3	NA	TRBV4-2	NA	CASSRSRAQDSGNTIYF	TGTGCCAGCAGCCGGAGCAGGGCACAGGACTCTGGAAACACCATATATTTT
TRBJ2-6	few	TRBV5-1	NA	CASSLAPGANVLTF	TGCGCCAGCAGCTTGGCCCCTGGGGCCAACGTCCTGACTTTC